The TCR beta chain under discussion was sequenced for a study of OX40 agonist ivuxolimab in advanced cancers. The wider study: All patients had ivuxolimab intravenously every 2 weeks at 0.01 to 10 mg/kg. Partial responses, seen in three patients, involved one hepatocellular carcinoma and two cutaneous melanomas. The study's findings and limits: In CD8+ T cells, expanded clones were on average more numerous than in CD4+.

Trimming cost V 0 bases and J 4 bases, with 13 bases left between them. This CDR3 comprises 15 residues. The germline V gene has CDR1 LGHNT and CDR2 FRNRAP. Assay: immunoSEQ multiplex PCR; the TCRdb copy retains only in-frame clones and omits some. Of about 23,000 clones listed, around 84% are singletons. A remark on this clone: Its antigen remains unknown.

Enrollment shut out patients with autoimmune disease history or systemic immunosuppression. The sequence was collected from an adult with an advanced solid tumor such as melanoma, head and neck, liver or kidney cancer. The chain links TRBV12-5 to TRBJ2-7, with TRBD1 as a possible D gene (6 bases). The source material was CD4+ or CD8+ T cells sorted from blood, sampled in a trial of the OX40 agonist ivuxolimab. This CDR3 is CASGLVPGQSYEQYF. The CDR3, as DNA: TGTGCTAGTGGTTTGGTACCAGGACAGTCTTACGAGCAGTACTTC.